This T cell receptor (beta chain) comes out of a study of cytomegalovirus exposure and HLA in healthy donors. Whole-study context: Early released data comprised 75 million to 100 million unique TCRs from HLA-typed donors.

Amplification used 60 Vbeta primers and 13 Jbeta primers. Here immunoSEQ multiplex PCR was the method, and the copy in TCRdb shows in-frame clones only, minus some. Among about 150,000 clones listed, roughly 73% were seen once. This sequence originates from a male donor in good health and CMV-seronegative. The sequenced sample was PBMCs.

The CDR3 region has the DNA TGCGCCAGCAGGGCCGGGACAGGGGGCGGGGGTGAGCAGTTCTTC. Translated, it gives CASRAGTGGGGEQFF. The rearrangement links TRBV5-1 to TRBJ2-1; 12 bases are shared with TRBD1. The CDR3 totals 15 residues. Germline CDR1 SGHRS, CDR2 YFSETQ. The junction had 9 bases not matched to a gene; V was cut back by 5 bases and J by 9 bases.